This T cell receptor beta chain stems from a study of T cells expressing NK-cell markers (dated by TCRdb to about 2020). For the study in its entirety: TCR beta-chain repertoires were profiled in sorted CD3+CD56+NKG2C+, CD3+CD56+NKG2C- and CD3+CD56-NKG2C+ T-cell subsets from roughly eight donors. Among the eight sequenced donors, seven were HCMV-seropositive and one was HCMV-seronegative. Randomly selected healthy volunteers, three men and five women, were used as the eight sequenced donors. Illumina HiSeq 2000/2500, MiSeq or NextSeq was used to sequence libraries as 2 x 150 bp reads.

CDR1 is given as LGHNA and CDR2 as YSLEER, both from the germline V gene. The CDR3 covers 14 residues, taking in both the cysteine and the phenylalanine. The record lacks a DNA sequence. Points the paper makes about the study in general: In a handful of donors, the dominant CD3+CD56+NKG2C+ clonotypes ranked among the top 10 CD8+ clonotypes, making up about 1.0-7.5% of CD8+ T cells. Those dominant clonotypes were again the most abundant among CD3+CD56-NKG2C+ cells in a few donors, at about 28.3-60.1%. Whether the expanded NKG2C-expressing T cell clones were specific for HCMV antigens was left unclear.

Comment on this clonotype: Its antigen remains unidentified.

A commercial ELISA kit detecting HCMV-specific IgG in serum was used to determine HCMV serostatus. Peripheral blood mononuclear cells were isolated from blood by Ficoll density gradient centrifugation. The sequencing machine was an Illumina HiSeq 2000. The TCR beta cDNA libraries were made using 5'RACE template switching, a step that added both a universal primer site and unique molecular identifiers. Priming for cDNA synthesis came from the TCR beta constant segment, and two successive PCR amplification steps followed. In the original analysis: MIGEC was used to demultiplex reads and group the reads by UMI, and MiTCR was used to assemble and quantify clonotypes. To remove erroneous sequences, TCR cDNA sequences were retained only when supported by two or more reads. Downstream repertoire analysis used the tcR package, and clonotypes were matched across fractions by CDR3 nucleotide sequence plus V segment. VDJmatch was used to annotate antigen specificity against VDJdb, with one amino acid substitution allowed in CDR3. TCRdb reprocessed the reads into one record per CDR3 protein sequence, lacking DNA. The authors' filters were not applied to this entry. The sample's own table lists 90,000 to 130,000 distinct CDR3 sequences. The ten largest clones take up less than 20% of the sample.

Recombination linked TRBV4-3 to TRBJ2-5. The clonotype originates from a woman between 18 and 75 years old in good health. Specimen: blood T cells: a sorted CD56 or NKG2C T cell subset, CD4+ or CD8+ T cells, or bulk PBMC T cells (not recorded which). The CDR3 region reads CASSQVTPQETQYF.